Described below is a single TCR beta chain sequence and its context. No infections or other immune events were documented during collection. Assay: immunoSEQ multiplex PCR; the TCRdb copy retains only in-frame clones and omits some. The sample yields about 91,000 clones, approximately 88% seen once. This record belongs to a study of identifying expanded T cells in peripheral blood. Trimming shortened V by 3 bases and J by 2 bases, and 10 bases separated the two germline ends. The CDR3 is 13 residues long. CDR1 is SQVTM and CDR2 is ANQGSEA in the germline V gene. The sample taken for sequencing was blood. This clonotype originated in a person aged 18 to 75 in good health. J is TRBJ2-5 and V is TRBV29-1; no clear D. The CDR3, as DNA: TGCAGCGTTGATATTAACAGACAAGAGACCCAGTACTTC. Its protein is CSVDINRQETQYF. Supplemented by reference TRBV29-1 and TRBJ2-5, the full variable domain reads SAVISQKPSRDICQRGTSLTIQCQVDSQVTMMFWYRQQPGQSLTLIATANQGSEATYESGFVIDKFPISRPNLTFSTLTVSNMSPEDSSIYLCSVDINRQETQYFGPGTRLLVL.